The 6 T cell receptor beta chains given below trace back to one sample, sequenced in a study of Ad26.COV2.S vaccination and SARS-CoV-2 variants. The protocol was immunoSEQ multiplex PCR, while the TCRdb copy is restricted to in-frame clones and leaves out a portion. The data contain about 350,000 clones, about 90% of them singletons. Sequenced material: peripheral blood, taken after recovery from COVID-19. The source of these receptors is a human donor who had recovered from COVID-19.

A remark on this clone: One junction end disagrees with the germline gene, perhaps due to a read error. The rearrangement uses TRBV6-2 or TRBV6-3 and TRBJ2-5, with D unresolved. Germline values: CDR1 MNHEY, CDR2 SVGEGT. The CDR3 extends over 13 amino acids. Written as DNA, the CDR3 is TGTGCCAGCACTTACGGGCCCGCGGAGACCCAGTACTTC. Protein sequence: CASTYGPAETQYF.

This sequence joins TRBV18 and TRBJ2-2; no clear D gene. Trimming pared 5 bases from V and 2 bases from J, leaving 9 bases between. The CDR3 is 14 residues long. Per the germline V gene, CDR1 is KGHSH and CDR2 is LQKENI. This CDR3 is CASSGQPNTGELFF. In DNA, the CDR3 is TGTGCCAGCTCAGGGCAGCCCAACACCGGGGAGCTGTTTTTT.

V is TRBV10-2 and J is TRBJ2-7, with 8 bases that match TRBD1. The CDR3 runs 13 residues. CDR1 is WSHSY and CDR2 is SAAADI in the germline V gene. J gave up 3 bases and V 4 bases, and 2 bases lay outside the gene matches. This chain's CDR3 is CASSGGQGYEQYF. CDR3 DNA: TGCGCCAGCAGTGGAGGACAGGGCTACGAGCAGTACTTC.

The chain recombines TRBV11-3 with TRBJ1-5; no reliable D call. The germline V gene encodes CDR1 SGHNT and CDR2 YENEEA. The CDR3 sequence is 15 residues long. Trimming took off 1 base at V and 4 bases at J, with 11 bases between the two ends. The CDR3 sequence is CASSLGGTINQPQHF. The CDR3 nucleotides read TGTGCCAGCAGCTTAGGGGGTACGATTAATCAGCCCCAGCATTTT.

This chain uses TRBV7-9 with TRBJ1-2, with TRBD1 matching over 7 bases. V was pared by 5 bases and J by 6 bases, with 12 bases of the junction left unmatched. Germline assignment: CDR1 SEHNR and CDR2 FQNEAQ (reference sequence). The CDR3 contains 15 residues. The chain's CDR3 is CASSDRTGPENGYTF. Written as DNA, the CDR3 is TGTGCCAGCAGCGATAGGACAGGTCCGGAGAATGGCTACACCTTC.

The J gene is TRBJ1-5, the V gene TRBV2, with D perhaps TRBD1 (6 bases). The ends were cut back, 5 bases at V and 6 bases at J, with 17 bases in the middle. The CDR3 has 15 residues. Germline V gene lookup returns CDR1 SNHLY and CDR2 FYNNEI. The CDR3 nucleotides are TGTGCCAGCAGTACGGGACAATCGGGGACTCAGCCCCAGCATTTT. Its translation is CASSTGQSGTQPQHF. The full variable domain, in which reference TRBV2 and TRBJ1-5 provide the parts outside the CDR3, is EPEVTQTPSHQVTQMGQEVILRCVPISNHLYFYWYRQILGQKVEFLVSFYNNEISEKSEIFDDQFSVERPDGSNFTLKIRSTKLEDSAMYFCASSTGQSGTQPQHFGDGTRLSIL.